The next 27 T cell receptor beta chains were all read from a single sample in a study of shared clonotypes between healthy human individuals. Clones were read by immunoSEQ multiplex PCR, and TCRdb kept only the in-frame ones, dropping some. Found here are 490,000 or so clones, around 80% of them singletons; the top ten hold roughly 13%. The material sequenced was PBMCs. These TCRs come from a woman in her forties in good health. Some clones in this sample may be carry-over from other donors' samples.

To note about this clone: One junction end disagrees with the germline gene, perhaps due to a read error. V is TRBV4-2 and J is TRBJ1-1; TRBD1 matches 8 bases. From germline, CDR1 is LGHNA and CDR2 YNFKEQ. This CDR3 spans 17 amino acids. The CDR3 nucleotides read TGTGCCAGCAGCCACGCACCTCTGCCGGACAGGGACACTGATGCTTTCTTT. Translation gives CASSHAPLPDRDTDAFF.

This clone was picked up one time. This sequence joins TRBV5-1 and TRBJ2-5; TRBD2 might be the D (6 bases). Trimming left V 2 bases short and J 1 base short, with 12 bases between. The CDR3 is 15 amino acids. In germline, CDR1 is SGHRS, CDR2 YFSETQ. In nucleotides, the CDR3 is TGCGCCAGCAGCTTTGATGGGACTGGCCAAGAGACCCAGTACTTC. It is translated as CASSFDGTGQETQYF.

The chain combines TRBV7-8 with TRBJ2-1; 10 bases agree with TRBD2. Trimming took 5 bases from V and 5 from J; bases not matched to a gene: 9. Looked up from germline, CDR1 is SGHVS and CDR2 is FQNEAQ. The CDR3 sequence is 16 residues long. In DNA form, the CDR3 reads TGTGCCAGCAGCCACGAGACTAGCGGGCTTAACAATGAGCAGTTCTTC. Translation: CASSHETSGLNNEQFF.

The chain couples TRBV10-3 to TRBJ1-4; D is ambiguous. The germline V and J ends were trimmed by 4 bases and 5 bases, with 8 bases remaining between them. This CDR3 is built from 13 residues. Germline CDR1 and CDR2: ENHRY and SYGVKD. The CDR3 DNA follows: TGTGCCATCAGTGCCGCCAAAAATGAAAAACTGTTTTTT. Amino acid sequence: CAISAAKNEKLFF.

The chain couples TRBV7-8 to TRBJ2-1; D remains ambiguous. Germline values: CDR1 SGHVS, CDR2 FQNEAQ. This CDR3 is built from 12 residues. V gave up 0 bases and J gave up 9 bases, with 6 bases separating them. In DNA, the CDR3 is TGTGCCAGCAGCTTAGCGCGGAGTGAGCAGTTCTTC. Protein: CASSLARSEQFF.

The V gene is TRBV9, the J gene TRBJ2-5, with 8 bases lining up with TRBD1. Per the germline V gene, CDR1 is SGDLS and CDR2 is YYNGEE. With V trimmed by 4 bases and J by 5 bases, 7 bases remained unmatched. The length of the CDR3 is 14 residues. CDR3: CASSQRAGGETQYF. For the CDR3, the DNA is TGTGCCAGCAGCCAGAGGGCAGGGGGCGAGACCCAGTACTTC. Together with reference TRBV9 and TRBJ2-5, the CDR3 gives the full variable domain: DSGVTQTPKHLITATGQRVTLRCSPRSGDLSVYWYQQSLDQGLQFLIQYYNGEERAKGNILERFSAQQFPDLHSELNLSSLELGDSALYFCASSQRAGGETQYFGPGTRLLVL.

The V call is TRBV30, the J call TRBJ1-1; D remains unclear. The germline CDR1 and CDR2 sequences are GTSNPN and SVGIG (reference sequence). CDR3 size: 13 residues. The V and J ends lost 3 bases and 5 bases respectively, with 13 bases between them. The CDR3 spells CAWSLSVLTEAFF. DNA of the CDR3: TGTGCCTGGAGCCTATCGGTACTTACTGAAGCTTTCTTT.

CDR3 nucleotide sequence: TGTGCCAGCAGCCGGACTAGCGGGTTATCCTACAATGAGCAGTTCTTC. The encoded protein is CASSRTSGLSYNEQFF. The chain is built from TRBV9 and TRBJ2-1, with 11 bases that match TRBD2. CDR3 length: 16 amino acids. V lost 4 bases and J lost 1; bases outside the gene matches: 4. Germline assignment: CDR1 SGDLS and CDR2 YYNGEE.

The rearrangement uses TRBV5-1 and TRBJ2-7; D possibly matches TRBD1 or TRBD2 (5 bases each). V was cut by 1 base and J by 2 bases, with 10 bases left in between. Germline V lookup: CDR1 SGHRS, CDR2 YFSETQ. This CDR3 is 14 amino acids long. CDR3 amino acids: CASSLSGTPYEQYF. Here the CDR3 DNA reads TGCGCCAGCAGCTTGTCCGGGACGCCCTACGAGCAGTACTTC.

The chain joins TRBV4-2 to TRBJ2-1; D gene ambiguous. V was cut by 1 base and J by 8 bases, with 15 bases left in between. Germline assignment: CDR1 LGHNA and CDR2 YNFKEQ. CDR3 length equals 15 residues. CDR3 coding DNA: TGTGCCAGCAGCCAAGTCCCTTCGCTTTGGGATGAGCAGTTCTTC. Translating it yields CASSQVPSLWDEQFF.

The table lists this clone with a few counts. The J gene is TRBJ1-1, the V gene TRBV5-6; D not resolved. The V end lost 1 base, the J end lost 1 base, and 17 bases lay between the germline ends. There are 17 residues in the CDR3. Germline V lookup: CDR1 SGHDT, CDR2 YYEEEE. The CDR3 sequence: CASSLFVAFRGNTEAFF. The CDR3 nucleotides read TGTGCCAGCAGCTTGTTTGTCGCCTTTCGGGGGAACACTGAAGCTTTCTTT.

The chain combines TRBV7-9 with TRBJ2-1, with no clear D. V lost 1 base, J lost 5 bases, and 3 bases lay in between. CDR1 and CDR2 (germline): SEHNR, FQNEAQ (reference sequence). This CDR3 comprises 12 residues. CDR3 residues: CASSLENNEQFF. For the CDR3, the DNA is TGTGCCAGCAGCTTAGAGAACAATGAGCAGTTCTTC.

Regarding this clone: A read error likely explains this, since a far larger clone differs by one base. The chain recombines TRBV6-6 with TRBJ2-7; the match to TRBD1 covers 7 bases. From germline, CDR1 is MNHNY and CDR2 SVGAGI (reference sequence). The CDR3 loop spans 12 amino acids. The V gene end was trimmed by 5 bases and the J gene end by 3 bases; junction bases not matched to a gene: 1. In nucleotides, the CDR3 is TGTGCCAGCAGTCGACAGGGCTACGAGCAGTACTTC. Amino acid sequence: CASSRQGYEQYF.

The V call is TRBV5-1, the J call TRBJ2-1; perhaps TRBD2 as D (5 bases). Germline loops: CDR1 SGHRS, CDR2 YFSETQ. Trimming took 5 bases from V and 0 from J, leaving 18 bases between them. The CDR3 extends over 17 amino acids. CDR3 in DNA: TGCGCCAGCAGATCGTGGAGGTTCCCCAGCTCCTACAATGAGCAGTTCTTC. Amino acids: CASRSWRFPSSYNEQFF.

The rearrangement joins TRBV5-1 to TRBJ2-3, with 11 bases matching TRBD2. V lost 4 bases, J lost 11 bases, and 12 bases stayed unmatched. The CDR3 has 15 amino acids. Germline CDR1 reads SGHRS; CDR2 reads YFSETQ. The CDR3 coding sequence is TGCGCCAGCAGCGTAGGGAACGCCGGACTAGCGGGGCAGTATTTT. This codes for CASSVGNAGLAGQYF.

The chain is built from TRBV5-1 and TRBJ1-4, with a weak D call TRBD1 (5 bases). Germline V lookup: CDR1 SGHRS, CDR2 YFSETQ. V was pared by 2 bases and J by 8 bases, with 7 bases between. The CDR3 sequence is 12 residues long. The CDR3: CASSFQGEKLFF. CDR3 sequence (DNA): TGCGCCAGCAGCTTCCAGGGAGAAAAACTGTTTTTT.

About this clone: It differs at one base from a far larger clone, so likely a read error. This sequence joins TRBV30 and TRBJ1-1, with D perhaps matching TRBD1 (6 bases). Germline-derived CDR1 and CDR2 are GTSNPN and SVGIG (reference sequence). The CDR3 covers 13 residues. Written as DNA, the CDR3 is TGTGCCCGGAGTCGAAACAGGGACACTGAAGCTTTCTTT. Translation gives CARSRNRDTEAFF.

The gene calls are TRBV7-3 and TRBJ1-2; D might be TRBD1 (6 bases). CDR1 is SGHTA, CDR2 FQGTGA, per germline. The CDR3 length is 15 residues. The V gene lost 0 bases and the J gene lost 0 bases, with 8 bases spanning the gap. CDR3 sequence: CASSLTGAPNYGYTF. As DNA, the CDR3 is TGTGCCAGCAGCTTAACGGGGGCCCCTAACTATGGCTACACCTTC.

CDR3 nucleotide sequence: TGCGCCAGCAGCCGCGAGCCCGGGGAGAATAATTCACCCCTCCACTTT. Translated: CASSREPGENNSPLHF. This sequence joins TRBV4-1 and TRBJ1-6; D uncertain. Germline CDR1 and CDR2: MGHRA and YSYEKL. The V end lost 4 bases, the J end lost 5 bases, and 15 bases lay between the germline ends. This CDR3 has 16 amino acids.

The chain is built from TRBV7-9 and TRBJ2-1, with TRBD2 matching 11 bases. The CDR3 is 17 residues long. J was trimmed by 4 bases and V by 1 base; bases with no gene match: 6. From germline, CDR1 is SEHNR and CDR2 FQNEAQ (reference sequence). The CDR3 bases are TGTGCCAGCAGCTTAGGACGACTAGCGGGGCCATACAATGAGCAGTTCTTC. This sequence encodes CASSLGRLAGPYNEQFF.

The genes are TRBV27 and TRBJ2-3; unclear D gene. The CDR3 is made up of 15 amino acids. The germline V and J ends were trimmed by 1 base and 1 base, with 9 bases remaining between them. The germline V gene has CDR1 MNHEY and CDR2 SMNVEV (reference sequence). In DNA, the CDR3 is TGTGCCAGCAGTTTATATTGGGTTGGCACAGATACGCAGTATTTT. Translation gives CASSLYWVGTDTQYF.

The chain combines TRBV5-4 with TRBJ2-4; D gene uncertain. Deletions cut 2 bases from V and 3 bases from J, with 6 bases between. This CDR3 region has 13 residues. Germline V gene lookup returns CDR1 SGHNT and CDR2 YYREEE (reference sequence). DNA for the CDR3: TGTGCCAGCAGCTTAGGTGGCAAAAACATTCAGTACTTC. Protein sequence: CASSLGGKNIQYF.

The genes are TRBV11-1 and TRBJ2-7, with D perhaps TRBD1 or TRBD2 (6 bases each). CDR1 is SGHAT, CDR2 FQDESV, per germline (reference sequence). The CDR3 loop spans 18 amino acids. With 2 bases removed from V and 2 bases from J, the gap between germline ends came to 22 bases. CDR3 residues: CASSLKKGGLLLPYEQYF. CDR3 nucleotide sequence: TGTGCCAGCAGCTTAAAAAAGGGGGGCCTACTCCTTCCCTACGAGCAGTACTTC. The whole variable domain, filled in from reference TRBV11-1 and TRBJ2-7, reads EAEVAQSPRYKITEKSQAVAFWCDPISGHATLYWYRQILGQGPELLVQFQDESVVDDSQLPKDRFSAERLKGVDSTLKIQPAELGDSAMYLCASSLKKGGLLLPYEQYFGPGTRLTVT.

This rearrangement joins TRBV27 to TRBJ2-5; no firm D call. Germline V gives CDR1 MNHEY, CDR2 SMNVEV (reference sequence). Trimming shortened V by 1 base and J by 7 bases, and 19 bases separated the two germline ends. There are 16 residues in the CDR3. CDR3 sequence: CASSLYRSDPKGTQYF. The CDR3 nucleotides are TGTGCCAGCAGTTTATATAGGAGCGACCCTAAAGGGACCCAGTACTTC.

The chain recombines TRBV19 with TRBJ2-7, with no clear D. The V gene lost 2 bases and the J gene lost 1 base, with 6 bases spanning the gap. There are 13 residues in the CDR3. CDR1 and CDR2 (germline): LNHDA, SQIVND (reference sequence). The CDR3 DNA is TGTGCCAGTAGTATACAGGTTTCCTACGAGCAGTACTTC. This gives the protein CASSIQVSYEQYF.

In regard to this clone: It is likely a read error: a sequence one base away is far more abundant. The rearrangement links TRBV5-1 to TRBJ2-5; D is unresolved. Germline loops: CDR1 SGHRS, CDR2 YFSETQ. The CDR3 runs 15 residues. V lost 4 bases and J lost 4, with 17 bases in between. The CDR3 DNA reads as TGCGCCAGCAGCCCCGACCGTCCGATCGTAGAGACCCAGTACTTC. This encodes CASSPDRPIVETQYF.

The chain joins TRBV30 to TRBJ2-6, with a tentative D call TRBD1 (6 bases). V gave up 5 bases and J gave up 2 bases, with 16 bases separating them. The V gene's germline CDR1 is GTSNPN and CDR2 SVGIG (reference sequence). The CDR3 consists of 16 residues. The CDR3 nucleotides are TGTGCCTGGCTGGGACATCCCTTCGCTGGGGCCAACGTCCTGACTTTC. Its translation: CAWLGHPFAGANVLTF.